This T cell receptor (beta chain) came from a study of response to subunit inactivated influenza vaccine (dated by TCRdb to the late 2010s). With regard to the full study: To follow how T cells responded to a trivalent subunit inactivated influenza vaccine, the researchers relied on deep quantitative profiling of the T cell receptor repertoire. Here is what the overall study found, with its caveats: It was suggested by the authors that each seasonal influenza vaccination may recruit only a limited number of new T cells.

At the junction V is shortened by 1 base and J by 2 bases, with 15 bases in between. Via the germline V gene, CDR1 is SGHNT and CDR2 YENEEA. Counted from cysteine to phenylalanine, this CDR3 has 17 amino acids. The sequence is cut down to CDR3 DNA, 51 bases in frame from base 1. The protocol used for the library was RT-PCR. The reads were generated on an Illumina HiSeq 2500. TCRdb reworked the public reads: Q25 trimming with fastp, MiXCR clone assembly, productive beta chains retained. Rows are unified per CDR3 protein, each entry keeping the most common DNA and genes. This sample comprises about 570,000 distinct CDR3 sequences, approximately 11% of them detected only once. Clones ranked in the top ten supply about 11% of the sample. In the case of this clonotype: Its specific antigen is unknown. No base-level quality is on record; no much larger clone is a single base apart.

The data were also submitted as part of a second study, on T cells expressing NK-cell markers. The other study reports the following: The TCR beta cDNA libraries were made using 5'RACE template switching, a step that added both a universal primer site and unique molecular identifiers. In sorted CD3+CD56+NKG2C+, CD3+CD56+NKG2C- and CD3+CD56-NKG2C+ T-cell subsets from several donors, TCR beta-chain repertoires were profiled. Among the eight sequenced donors, seven were HCMV-seropositive and one was HCMV-seronegative. In several experiments an anti-gammadeltaTCR antibody was added to restrict sorting to alphabetaTCR-expressing T cells. For roughly six donors, the dominant CD3+CD56+NKG2C+ clonotypes were among the top 10 CD8+ clonotypes and accounted for about 1.0-7.0% of CD8+ T cells. Those dominant clonotypes were again the most abundant among CD3+CD56-NKG2C+ cells in four donors, at roughly 25-65%. Whether the expanded NKG2C-expressing T cell clones were specific for HCMV antigens was left unclear. All eight donors whose samples were sequenced were randomly selected healthy volunteers, three of them men and five women. To determine HCMV serostatus, a commercial ELISA kit was used to detect HCMV-specific IgG in serum. Ficoll density gradient centrifugation was used to isolate peripheral blood mononuclear cells from blood. For five to seven donors, unsorted PBMC were also used to sequence bulk peripheral blood T-cell repertoires. Synthesis of cDNA was primed from the TCR beta constant segment and was followed by two consecutive PCR amplification steps. Sequencing of the libraries produced 2 x 150 bp reads on Illumina HiSeq 2000/2500, MiSeq or NextSeq. MIGEC handled demultiplexing of the reads and grouping by UMI, while MiTCR was used to assemble and quantify clonotypes. Only TCR cDNA sequences supported by at least two reads were kept to exclude erroneous sequences. The tcR package was used for downstream repertoire analysis, with clonotypes matched between fractions based on CDR3 nucleotide sequence plus V segment. VDJmatch was used to annotate antigen specificity against VDJdb, with one amino acid substitution in CDR3 allowed.

Sequences were derived from PBMCs from blood, sampled on the day of vaccination. The sequence was collected from a middle-aged man who received an inactivated influenza vaccine. Donor details come from another sample of the same person, matched by shared clones. This chain joins TRBV11-3 to TRBJ1-3; the D gene remains uncertain. CDR3 reads: CASSLVASAPAGNTIYF. The bases read TGTGCCAGCAGCTTAGTTGCCTCTGCGCCCGCTGGAAACACCATATATTTT.